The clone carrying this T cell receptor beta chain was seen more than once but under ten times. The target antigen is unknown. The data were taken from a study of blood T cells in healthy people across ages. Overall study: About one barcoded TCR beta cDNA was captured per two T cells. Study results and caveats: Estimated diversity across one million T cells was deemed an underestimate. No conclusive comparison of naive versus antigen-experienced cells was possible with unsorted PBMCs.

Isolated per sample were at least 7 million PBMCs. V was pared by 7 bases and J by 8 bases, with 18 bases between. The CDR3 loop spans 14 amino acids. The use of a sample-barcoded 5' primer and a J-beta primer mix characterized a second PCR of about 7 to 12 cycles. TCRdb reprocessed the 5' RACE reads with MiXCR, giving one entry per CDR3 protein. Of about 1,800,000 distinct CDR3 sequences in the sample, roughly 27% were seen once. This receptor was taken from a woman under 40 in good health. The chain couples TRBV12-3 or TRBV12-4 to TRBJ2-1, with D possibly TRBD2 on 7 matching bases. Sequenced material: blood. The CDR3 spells CASTLLGGADEQFF. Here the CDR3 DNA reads TGTGCCAGCACTCTATTGGGGGGGGCGGATGAGCAGTTCTTC.